Listed here is a single TCR beta chain. Which antigen it targets is not known. Base qualities were left out, and no much larger clone turns up one base away. This sample was taken from a study of CD8+CD57+ T cells in acquired aplastic anemia (dated by TCRdb to the late 2010s). Some background on the complete study: A mean of roughly 3.2 ug of DNA, ranging from roughly 0.18 to 30 ug, was extracted from sorted CD4+ and CD8+ cells. Overall results and qualifications from the work: Patients and healthy controls showed no significant difference in CD8+ Simpson's diversity (P=0.060). Although twenty-nine CD8+ CDR3 sequences were shared by patients and controls, these sequences appeared highly expressed in patients and within the immunodominant clones of patients.

The CDR3 numbers 15 residues from cysteine through phenylalanine. CDR3 DNA is the only sequence kept; it has 45 bases, read in frame from the first base. CDR1 is given as SGHTA and CDR2 as FQGTGA, both from the germline V gene. The V end gives up 5 bases and the J end 6 bases, leaving 4 bases in the junction not matched to a gene. TCR repertoires of sorted CD4+ and CD8+ blood T cells from severe aplastic anemia patients and healthy subjects were deep-sequenced in the study. Ficoll-Paque density gradient centrifugation was used to isolate peripheral blood mononuclear cells. Before DNA extraction, CD4+ and CD8+ T cells were sorted by FACS or by magnetic beads. TCR beta VDJ combination and CDR3 sequence profiling used genomic DNA as the template. An Illumina HiSeq 2000 was used for TCR repertoire sequencing. The authors' pipeline ran thus. TRBV/TRBJ rearrangement plots, CDR3 size and DJ length profiles, and Simpson's diversity index were used to evaluate the repertoires. The most abundant DNA sequence in the deep sequencing data was defined as the immunodominant clone. CDR3 amino acid sequences were checked for sharing between subjects and were compared against published repertoires and the VDJdb database. Through fastp at Q25 and MiXCR, TCRdb rebuilt clones from the public reads, retaining in-frame beta chains. Entries that share a CDR3 protein sequence are merged under the most common genes and DNA. The V and J calls were not made by the authors but by TCRdb's processing. The sample table lists 250,000 to 300,000 distinct CDR3 sequences, 50% to 70% of them with a count of one. The top ten hold approximately 8.2% of the sample.

Material: sorted CD4+, CD8+, or CD8+CD57+ T cells (not recorded which) from PBMCs. The chain joins TRBV7-3 to TRBJ2-1, and TRBD2 matches 13 of the central bases. The source is a human donor with severe aplastic anemia or a healthy control (not recorded which). The sequenced DNA: TGTGCCAGCAGCGCCGGGACTAGCGGGGCCAATGAGCAGTTCTTC. It specifies CASSAGTSGANEQFF.